Following are 17 T cell receptor beta chains from one sample sequenced in a study of tumor-infiltrating lymphocytes in primary liver carcinoma. Reverse transcription of about 500 ng total RNA with a constant-region primer produced TCR beta cDNA. Libraries of TCR beta came from three nested multiplex PCR rounds with slightly modified ARM-PCR. The first two PCR rounds used TRBV1-TRBV30 primers with a Cbeta primer, roughly 10 cycles each. TCRdb called the multiplex PCR reads again in MiXCR, with one record for every CDR3 protein. This table holds 310,000 or so distinct CDR3 sequences, approximately 58% found once. Unsorted whole blood yielded the blood RNA, and germline DNA was also extracted. The sequenced material came from peripheral blood. Receptors were obtained from a woman aged 25 to 45 with primary liver carcinoma and hepatitis B virus infection.

This clonotype showed up many times. This chain connects TRBV11-2 to TRBJ2-1; 9 bases line up with TRBD2. CDR3 size: 18 residues. The trim removed 4 bases at V and 9 bases at J, leaving 19 bases unmatched. Germline V gives CDR1 SGHAT, CDR2 FQNNGV. CDR3 nucleotides: TGTGCCAGCAGCTCCAACTGGGGGTATAGCGGGAGTGCTAGTGAGCAGTTCTTC. Protein: CASSSNWGYSGSASEQFF.

V is TRBV6-6 and J is TRBJ2-7; possible D gene TRBD2, 7 bases. The V gene lost 0 bases and the J gene lost 9 bases, with 18 bases spanning the gap. The CDR3 has 15 amino acids. Germline V gives CDR1 MNHNY, CDR2 SVGAGI (reference sequence). CDR3 protein: CASSYSGGGLGGQYF. CDR3 DNA sequence: TGTGCCAGCAGTTACTCAGGCGGGGGCTTGGGGGGGCAGTACTTC.

Regarding this clonotype: Likely a read error: the CDR3 ends without its conserved phenylalanine or tryptophan. V usage is TRBV6-2 or TRBV6-3 and J usage is TRBJ1-5; D not certain. The CDR3 runs to 15 residues. The V end was cut by 6 bases, the J end by 3 bases, with 15 bases between. Germline lookup yields CDR1 MNHEY and CDR2 SVGEGT. CDR3 sequence reads: CASSPDGLNNQPQHL. CDR3 coding DNA: TGTGCCAGCAGCCCGGACGGCCTTAACAATCAGCCCCAGCATCTT.

As regards this clonotype: A much larger clone is a single base away; this may be a read error. V and J are TRBV4-1 and TRBJ2-5; D remains ambiguous. The CDR3 totals 16 residues. The germline V gene encodes CDR1 MGHRA and CDR2 YSYEKL. The CDR3 reads CANSQEDVVRRETQYF. CDR3 coding DNA: TGCGCCAACAGCCAAGAAGACGTAGTCAGGCGGGAGACCCAGTACTTC.

This clonotype turned up a few times. The J gene is TRBJ2-7, the V gene TRBV5-6; 11 bases match TRBD2. The germline gives CDR1 SGHDT, CDR2 YYEEEE. V lost 0 bases and J lost 6; bases outside the gene matches: 8. The CDR3 is made up of 16 amino acids. CDR3 sequence: CASSLASGRPPREQYF. DNA for the CDR3: TGTGCCAGCAGCTTGGCTAGCGGGAGGCCGCCCCGCGAGCAGTACTTC.

Notes on this clonotype: With a much larger clone just one base away, this may be a read error. The chain couples TRBV4-2 to TRBJ2-1, with TRBD2 matching 7 bases. Germline CDR1 LGHNA, CDR2 YNFKEQ. After removal of 4 bases from V and 8 bases from J, the junction contained 11 bases not matched to a gene. The CDR3 runs 15 residues. CDR3 in amino acids: CASSPMGGSGYEQFF. DNA for the CDR3: TGTGCCAGCAGCCCGATGGGGGGGAGCGGCTATGAGCAGTTCTTC.

The table lists this clonotype with a few counts. J is TRBJ2-7 and V is TRBV4-3; D is perhaps TRBD1 or TRBD2 (5 bases each). CDR1 and CDR2 from the germline V gene are LGHNA and YSLEER. Trimming pared 2 bases from V and 4 bases from J, leaving 12 bases between. The CDR3 length is 14 residues. CDR3 amino acids: CASSQSGPPYEQYF. The CDR3 DNA reads TGCGCCAGCAGCCAATCGGGGCCCCCATACGAGCAGTACTTC.

J is TRBJ2-7 and V is TRBV6-5; TRBD2 matches at 9 bases. The CDR3 covers 14 residues. In germline, CDR1 is MNHEY, CDR2 SVGAGI. The J segment lost 5 bases and the V segment lost 2 bases, leaving 4 bases of the junction unmatched. Here the CDR3 DNA reads TGTGCCAGCAGTTACACTGGCGGGAGGGACGAGCAGTACTTC. Translating gives CASSYTGGRDEQYF.

The chain is built from TRBV6-2 or TRBV6-3 and TRBJ1-5; D is possibly TRBD1 (6 bases). The CDR3 consists of 13 residues. Trimming removed 7 bases at V and 3 bases at J, with 10 bases between. CDR1 is MNHEY, CDR2 SVGEGT, per germline. This chain's CDR3 is CASNRAVNQPQHF. The CDR3 DNA reads TGTGCCAGCAACAGGGCCGTCAATCAGCCCCAGCATTTT.

Details on this clonotype: This may stem from a read error, because a much larger clone lies one nucleotide away. The chain links TRBV6-6 to TRBJ2-7; possibly TRBD1 for D (5 bases). The CDR3 extends over 13 amino acids. Germline V CDR1 and CDR2: MNHNY, SVGAGI (reference sequence). Here the CDR3 DNA reads TGTGTCAGCAGTTCCCAGGGAAGATACGAGCAGTACTTC. This translates into CVSSSQGRYEQYF.

In nucleotides, the CDR3 is TGTGCCAGGACAGTATACAATGAGCAGTTCTTC. Its protein product is CARTVYNEQFF. The chain employs TRBV6-6 and TRBJ2-1; a weak D match, TRBD1 (5 bases). Looked up from germline, CDR1 is MNHNY and CDR2 is SVGAGI (reference sequence). Trimming removed 9 bases at V and 4 bases at J, with 7 bases between. This CDR3 comprises 11 residues.

Notes on this clonotype: This may stem from a read error, because a much larger clone lies one nucleotide away. The V gene is TRBV6-2 or TRBV6-3, the J gene TRBJ2-7; D is unclear. Germline-derived CDR1 and CDR2 are MNHEY and SVGEGT. The CDR3 is made up of 13 amino acids. The CDR3 loop is CTSSYTTSYEQYF. As DNA, the CDR3 is TGTACCAGCAGTTACACGACTTCCTACGAGCAGTACTTC.

This rearrangement joins TRBV4-1 to TRBJ2-1, with 15 bases that match TRBD2. The germline V gene has CDR1 MGHRA and CDR2 YSYEKL. This CDR3 has 18 amino acids. V gave up 5 bases and J gave up 7 bases; unmatched junction bases: 12. This CDR3 is CASSVGLAGGPVRNEQFF. The CDR3 bases are TGCGCCAGCAGCGTCGGACTAGCGGGAGGGCCGGTTAGGAATGAGCAGTTCTTC.

V and J are TRBV29-1 and TRBJ2-7; D is unresolved. The ends were cut back, 7 bases at V and 0 bases at J, with 13 bases in the middle. The CDR3 runs to 13 residues. Germline V lookup: CDR1 SQVTM, CDR2 ANQGSEA. The CDR3 reads CSARAGISYEQYF. The CDR3 DNA reads TGCAGCGCTAGGGCTGGGATCTCCTACGAGCAGTACTTC.

As for this clonotype: This may stem from a read error, because a much larger clone lies one nucleotide away. A read error is likely, as this CDR3 ends without the conserved phenylalanine or tryptophan. No DNA is shown, since the ends of the CDR3 on it are uncertain; the CDR3 is the one TCRdb lists. The chain is built from TRBV12-3 or TRBV12-4 and TRBJ2-7; the table's D call, TRBD2, was not checked against the DNA. The CDR3 contains 12 residues when both ends are counted. CDR3 amino acids: CASTNPGTRFYS.

V is TRBV5-6 and J is TRBJ2-7, with TRBD2 matching 7 bases. The germline V gene encodes CDR1 SGHDT and CDR2 YYEEEE. V gave up 6 bases and J gave up 3 bases; unmatched junction bases: 12. This CDR3 contains 15 residues. The DNA of the CDR3 is TGTGCCAGCACCGCCGGGGTAGCGGGTTTCTACGAGCAGTACTTC. Its translation: CASTAGVAGFYEQYF.

The rearrangement links TRBV7-8 to TRBJ1-1, with D maybe TRBD1 (5 bases). The CDR3 is made up of 16 amino acids. In germline, CDR1 is SGHVS, CDR2 FQNEAQ. Trimming shortened V by 0 bases and J by 2 bases, and 13 bases separated the two germline ends. The CDR3, as DNA: TGTGCCAGCAGCTTAGCGCAAGGGGTCCTCAACACTGAAGCTTTCTTT. This codes for CASSLAQGVLNTEAFF.